This T cell receptor beta chain appears in the sequencing data of a study of blood T cell repertoires in COVID-19 (TCRdb year 2020). For the study in its entirety: Samples covering the acute and convalescent phases of COVID-19 were provided by collaborators in the United States, Italy and Spain. The prospective study material was composed of cDNA or gDNA derived from T cells, B-cell-depleted T cells, or PBMCs. The dataset comprised deeply sampled blood TCRbeta repertoires from subjects exposed to, actively infected with, or recovered from COVID-19. The repertoires were made available in a free public database intended to serve as a resource for research on the immune response to SARS-CoV-2. The samples were drawn from two sources: the first 160 participants of the ongoing ImmuneRACE study, and 1,000 to 1,500 subjects contributed by 6 global collaborators. The sample metadata nearly always contained a de-identified subject ID, COVID-19 status, age in years and sex. Where HLA class I and class II types were available, the types were taken from metadata supplied by the sample provider, not from assay-based typing. Study-level results and caveats: How much clinical and demographic metadata was included differed by source and by participant, and the metadata was provided uncurated.

Whole blood was collected in K2EDTA tubes by collaborating institutions according to the institutions' own protocols. Collaborator samples were shipped for TCRbeta analysis as frozen whole blood, isolated PBMCs, or DNA extracted from either sample type. Trimming accounts for 2 bases at V and 3 bases at J, while the number of junction bases matched to no gene is 5. The CDR3 covers 15 residues, taking in both the cysteine and the phenylalanine. The kept DNA is CDR3 alone, 45 bases in frame from the first base. The CDR1 and CDR2 encoded by the germline V gene are SGDLS and YYNGEE. TCRbeta CDR3 regions were amplified from genomic DNA by means of the immunoSEQ Assay, a bias-controlled multiplex PCR. On the authors' methods: The number of nucleated cells in each sample was estimated from the amplification of reference gene primers within the assay. Sequence reads were collapsed and filtered to measure the absolute abundance of every unique TCRbeta CDR3 rearrangement. For each sample, productive Simpson clonality was calculated by taking the square root of Simpson's diversity index across productive rearrangements. Not all clones reach the TCRdb copy of this immuneACCESS table, which keeps in-frame sequences only. Checked studies attribute under half of the gap to unresolved V genes and leave the rest unexplained. Clonal size and the V and J genes are those of that table, whereas D and trimming came from the DNA. Across this sample there are approximately 75,000 clones, with approximately 82% seen only once. The biggest ten clones account for around a sixth of the sample.

This clone showed up just a few times. Its recognized antigen is unknown. It has no much larger one-base neighbor in the sample; base qualities were not kept. Sequenced sample: peripheral blood. The chain is encoded by TRBV9 joined to TRBJ2-1; 7 central bases correspond to TRBD2. This TCR was recovered from a woman of 80 years or more with acute or convalescent COVID-19. The CDR3 region has the sequence CASSVGSGVYNEQFF. The DNA is as follows: TGTGCCAGCAGCGTTGGAAGCGGGGTCTACAATGAGCAGTTCTTC.